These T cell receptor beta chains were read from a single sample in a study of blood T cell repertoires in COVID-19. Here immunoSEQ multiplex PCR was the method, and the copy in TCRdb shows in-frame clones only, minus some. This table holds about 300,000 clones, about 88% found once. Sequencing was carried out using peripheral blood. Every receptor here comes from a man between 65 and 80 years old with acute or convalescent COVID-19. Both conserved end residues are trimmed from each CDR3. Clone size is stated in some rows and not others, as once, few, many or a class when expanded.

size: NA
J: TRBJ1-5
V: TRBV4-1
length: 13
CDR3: ASSQDTLGVQPQH

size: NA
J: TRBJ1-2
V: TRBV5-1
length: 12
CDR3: ASRPGGGGEGYT

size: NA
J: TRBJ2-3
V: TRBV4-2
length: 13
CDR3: ASSQEAGVTDTQY

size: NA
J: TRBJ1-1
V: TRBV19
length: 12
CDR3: ASSPPRMNTEAF

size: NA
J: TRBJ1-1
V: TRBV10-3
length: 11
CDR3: AIRMDRNTEAF

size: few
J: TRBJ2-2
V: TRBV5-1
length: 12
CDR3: ASSTSRDTGELF

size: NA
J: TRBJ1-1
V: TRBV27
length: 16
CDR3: ASSLIGRGRGMNTEAF

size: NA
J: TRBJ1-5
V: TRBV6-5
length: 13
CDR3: ASRRDRRTNQPQH

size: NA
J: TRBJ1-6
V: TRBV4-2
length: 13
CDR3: ASSTQGSNNSPLH

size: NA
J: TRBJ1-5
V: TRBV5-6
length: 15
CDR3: PRCGTGGPGGNQPQH

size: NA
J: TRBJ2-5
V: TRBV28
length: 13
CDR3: ASITPGQGSGTQY

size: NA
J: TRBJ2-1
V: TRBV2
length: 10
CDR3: ASRGDSHEQF

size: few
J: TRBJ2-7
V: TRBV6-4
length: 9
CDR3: ASSDDGKPD

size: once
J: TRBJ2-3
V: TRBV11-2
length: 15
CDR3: ASSHRRSGRVRDTQY

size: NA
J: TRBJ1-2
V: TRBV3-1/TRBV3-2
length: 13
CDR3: ASSQGLASTGGYT

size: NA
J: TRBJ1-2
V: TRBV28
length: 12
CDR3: ASSLPGVTYGYT

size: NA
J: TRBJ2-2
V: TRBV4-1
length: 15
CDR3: ASSQGGQVLYTGELF

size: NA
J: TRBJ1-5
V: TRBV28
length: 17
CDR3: ASSWAGGSGWTEDQPQH

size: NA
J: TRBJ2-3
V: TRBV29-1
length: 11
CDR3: SRTGAAPDTQY

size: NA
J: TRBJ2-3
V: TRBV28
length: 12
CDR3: ASSSSNSGDTQY

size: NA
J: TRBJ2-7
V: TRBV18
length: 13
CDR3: ASSSRDRATYEQY

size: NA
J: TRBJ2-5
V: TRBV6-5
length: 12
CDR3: ASSLNRGGETQY

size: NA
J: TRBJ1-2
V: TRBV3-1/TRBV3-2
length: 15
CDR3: ASSQDVATGTNYGYT

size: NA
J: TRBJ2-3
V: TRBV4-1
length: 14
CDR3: ASSPKSVAGADTQY

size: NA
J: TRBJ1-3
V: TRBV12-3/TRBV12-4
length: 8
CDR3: ASYGNTIY

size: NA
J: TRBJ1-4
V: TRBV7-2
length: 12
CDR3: ASSFAGANEKLF

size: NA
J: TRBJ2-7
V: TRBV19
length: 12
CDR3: ASSIWDRDSEQY

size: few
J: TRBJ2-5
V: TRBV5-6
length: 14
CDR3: ASSLFGGGAWETQY

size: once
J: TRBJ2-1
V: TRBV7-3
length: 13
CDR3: ASSDLGGAVNEQF

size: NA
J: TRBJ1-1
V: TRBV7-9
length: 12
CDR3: ASSLNQGTTEAF

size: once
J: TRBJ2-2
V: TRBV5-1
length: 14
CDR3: ASSLVGTGPGGELF

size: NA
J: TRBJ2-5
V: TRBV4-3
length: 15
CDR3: ASSQAATSRPGETQY

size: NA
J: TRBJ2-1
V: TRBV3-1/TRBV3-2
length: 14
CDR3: ASSPSFSGGYNEQF

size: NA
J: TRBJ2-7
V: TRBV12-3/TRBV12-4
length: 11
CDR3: ASSTTGVHEQY

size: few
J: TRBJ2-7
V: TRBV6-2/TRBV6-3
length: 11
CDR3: ASSWASGYEQY

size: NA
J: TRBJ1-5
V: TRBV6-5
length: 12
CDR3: ASSRQGGNQPQH

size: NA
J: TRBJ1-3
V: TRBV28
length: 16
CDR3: ASSPSSGDRVSGNTIY

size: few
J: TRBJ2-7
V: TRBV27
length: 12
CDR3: ASSLFGGSYEQY

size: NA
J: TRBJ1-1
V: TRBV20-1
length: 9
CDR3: RGTENTEAF